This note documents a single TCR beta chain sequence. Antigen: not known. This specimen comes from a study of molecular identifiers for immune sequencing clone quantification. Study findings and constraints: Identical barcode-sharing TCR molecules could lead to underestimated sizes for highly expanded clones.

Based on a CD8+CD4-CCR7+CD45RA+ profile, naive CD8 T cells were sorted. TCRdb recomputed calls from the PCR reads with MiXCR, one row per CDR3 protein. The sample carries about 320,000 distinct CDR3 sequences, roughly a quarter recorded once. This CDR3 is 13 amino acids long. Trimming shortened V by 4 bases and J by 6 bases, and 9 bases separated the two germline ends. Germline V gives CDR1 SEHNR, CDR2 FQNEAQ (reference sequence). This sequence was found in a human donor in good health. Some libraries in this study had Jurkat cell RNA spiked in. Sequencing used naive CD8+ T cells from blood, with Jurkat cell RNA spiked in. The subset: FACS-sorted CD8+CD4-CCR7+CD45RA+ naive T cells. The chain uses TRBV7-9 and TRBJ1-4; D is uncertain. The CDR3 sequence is CASSSEGYEKLFF. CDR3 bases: TGTGCCAGCAGCTCGGAGGGTTATGAAAAACTGTTTTTT.